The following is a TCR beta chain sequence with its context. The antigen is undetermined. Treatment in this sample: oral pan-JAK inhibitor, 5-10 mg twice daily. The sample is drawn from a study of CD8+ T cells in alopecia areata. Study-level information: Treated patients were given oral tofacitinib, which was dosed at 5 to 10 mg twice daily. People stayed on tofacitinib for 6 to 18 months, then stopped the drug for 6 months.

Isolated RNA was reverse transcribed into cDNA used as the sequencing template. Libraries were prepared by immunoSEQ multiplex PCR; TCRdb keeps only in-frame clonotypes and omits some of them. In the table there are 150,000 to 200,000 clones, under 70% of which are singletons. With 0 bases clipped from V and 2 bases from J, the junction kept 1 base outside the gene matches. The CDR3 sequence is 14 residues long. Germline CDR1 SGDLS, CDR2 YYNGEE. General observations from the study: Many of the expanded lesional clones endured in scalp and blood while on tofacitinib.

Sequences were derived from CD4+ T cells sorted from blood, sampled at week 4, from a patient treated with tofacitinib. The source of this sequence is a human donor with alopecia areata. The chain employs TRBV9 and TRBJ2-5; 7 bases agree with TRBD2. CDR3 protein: CASSVGGGQETQYF. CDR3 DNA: TGTGCCAGCAGCGTAGGCGGGGGACAAGAGACCCAGTACTTC.